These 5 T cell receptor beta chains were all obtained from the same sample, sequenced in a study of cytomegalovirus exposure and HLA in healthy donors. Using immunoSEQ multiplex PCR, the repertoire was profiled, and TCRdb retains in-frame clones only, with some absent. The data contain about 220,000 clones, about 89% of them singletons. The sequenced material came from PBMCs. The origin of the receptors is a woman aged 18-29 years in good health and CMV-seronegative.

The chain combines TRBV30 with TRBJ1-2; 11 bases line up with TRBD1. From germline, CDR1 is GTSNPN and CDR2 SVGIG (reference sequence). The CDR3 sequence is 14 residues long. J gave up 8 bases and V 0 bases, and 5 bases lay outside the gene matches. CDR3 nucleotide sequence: TGTGCCTGGAGTGTAGGACAGGGGGCGTGGGGCTACACCTTC. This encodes CAWSVGQGAWGYTF.

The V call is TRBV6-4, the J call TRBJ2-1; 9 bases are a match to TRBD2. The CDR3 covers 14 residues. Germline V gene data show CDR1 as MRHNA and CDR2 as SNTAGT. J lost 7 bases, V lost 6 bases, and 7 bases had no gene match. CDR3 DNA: TGTGCCAGCAGACCTAGCGGGACGTTTAATGAGCAGTTCTTC. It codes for CASRPSGTFNEQFF.

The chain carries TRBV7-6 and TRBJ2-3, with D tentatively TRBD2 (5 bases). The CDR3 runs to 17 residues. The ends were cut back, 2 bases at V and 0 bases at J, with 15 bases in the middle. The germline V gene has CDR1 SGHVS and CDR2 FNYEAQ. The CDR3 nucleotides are TGTGCCAGCAGCTTACTCTCTCGCGGGCCGAGCACAGATACGCAGTATTTT. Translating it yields CASSLLSRGPSTDTQYF.

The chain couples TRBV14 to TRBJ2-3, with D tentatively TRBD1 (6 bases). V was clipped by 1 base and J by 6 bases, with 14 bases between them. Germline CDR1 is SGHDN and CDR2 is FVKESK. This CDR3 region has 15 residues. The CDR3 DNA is TGTGCCAGCAGCCAAGGGACAGAGTTTAAGGATACGCAGTATTTT. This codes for CASSQGTEFKDTQYF.

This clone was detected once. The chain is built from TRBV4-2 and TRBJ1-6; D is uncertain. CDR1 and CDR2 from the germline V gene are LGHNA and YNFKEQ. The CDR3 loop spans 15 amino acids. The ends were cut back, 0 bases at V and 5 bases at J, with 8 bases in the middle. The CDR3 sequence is CASSQDPLNNSPLHF. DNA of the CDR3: TGTGCCAGCAGCCAAGACCCGCTAAATAATTCACCCCTCCACTTT.